These T cell receptor beta chains were read from a single sample in a study of molecular identifiers for immune sequencing clone quantification. Using its own MiXCR run on the PCR reads, TCRdb lists one record per CDR3 protein. Altogether roughly 630,000 distinct CDR3 sequences are present, about 25% being singletons, with the ten largest covering 0.7% to 0.95%. Sequenced input: naive CD8+ T cells from blood, with Jurkat cell RNA spiked in. The receptor source for this set is a human donor in good health. Some libraries in this study had Jurkat cell RNA spiked in. Each CDR3 is given with its conserved first and last residue. Clone size is given for some rows only: seen once, a few or many times, or a class if the clone is expanded.

V gene: TRBV20-1
J gene: TRBJ2-7
clone size: .
CDR3 protein: CSATSGRAYEQYF

V gene: TRBV5-1
J gene: TRBJ2-3
clone size: .
CDR3 protein: CASSLPAGATDTQYF

V gene: TRBV6-2/TRBV6-3
J gene: TRBJ1-1
clone size: few
CDR3 protein: CASSYIWGLANTEAFF

V gene: TRBV20-1
J gene: TRBJ2-4
clone size: many
CDR3 protein: CSARVLAGERVAKNIQYF

V gene: TRBV19
J gene: TRBJ1-1
clone size: few
CDR3 protein: CASSWTGEVNTEAFF

V gene: TRBV7-3
J gene: TRBJ2-3
clone size: .
CDR3 protein: CASSPVSGSTDTQYF

V gene: TRBV7-3
J gene: TRBJ2-2
clone size: .
CDR3 protein: CASSSSGLAGAYTGELFF

V gene: TRBV12-3/TRBV12-4
J gene: TRBJ1-1
clone size: .
CDR3 protein: CDSSLRGWAEAFF

V gene: TRBV7-9
J gene: TRBJ2-1
clone size: few
CDR3 protein: CASSYLGGTEVDEQFF

V gene: TRBV7-3
J gene: TRBJ2-7
clone size: few
CDR3 protein: CASSALTTAEQYF

V gene: TRBV7-3
J gene: TRBJ2-2
clone size: .
CDR3 protein: CASSATSSTGELFF

V gene: TRBV3-1
J gene: TRBJ2-3
clone size: .
CDR3 protein: CASSLRDRAFTDTQYF

V gene: TRBV6-1
J gene: TRBJ1-5
clone size: .
CDR3 protein: CASTQDRGPYSNQPQHF

V gene: TRBV19
J gene: TRBJ1-2
clone size: few
CDR3 protein: CASSIVFGTANYGYTF

V gene: TRBV2
J gene: TRBJ1-1
clone size: many
CDR3 protein: CASSGSAGRYTEAFF

V gene: TRBV25-1
J gene: TRBJ1-2
clone size: few
CDR3 protein: CASSGPGTYYGYTF

V gene: TRBV14
J gene: TRBJ2-2
clone size: .
CDR3 protein: CASSQRTSGGWGTGELFF

V gene: TRBV5-6
J gene: TRBJ1-5
clone size: few
CDR3 protein: CASSLGRDQPQHF

V gene: TRBV7-9
J gene: TRBJ2-2
clone size: .
CDR3 protein: CASSLEVAGDPGELFF

V gene: TRBV5-6
J gene: TRBJ2-7
clone size: few
CDR3 protein: CASSLGESVSDEQYF

V gene: TRBV11-3
J gene: TRBJ2-1
clone size: .
CDR3 protein: CASSFGTSEREDKFF

V gene: TRBV9
J gene: TRBJ2-2
clone size: .
CDR3 protein: CASSVVGSGGELFF

V gene: TRBV5-6
J gene: TRBJ1-4
clone size: .
CDR3 protein: CASSWQGINEKLFF

V gene: TRBV4-1
J gene: TRBJ1-1
clone size: .
CDR3 protein: CASSQEWGREVGTFF

V gene: TRBV27
J gene: TRBJ2-3
clone size: few
CDR3 protein: CASSLFGGPTDTQYF

V gene: TRBV28
J gene: TRBJ1-1
clone size: many
CDR3 protein: CASSPGTLNTEAFF

V gene: TRBV6-2/TRBV6-3
J gene: TRBJ2-7
clone size: .
CDR3 protein: CASSPEDRSYEQYF

V gene: TRBV7-2
J gene: TRBJ2-7
clone size: many
CDR3 protein: CASSWGTVYEQYF

V gene: TRBV15
J gene: TRBJ2-3
clone size: many
CDR3 protein: CATSAVAGYTDTQYF